This T cell receptor (beta chain) came from a study of early T cells in non-severe SARS-CoV-2 infection. The wider study: Bulk RNA from unsorted whole blood was sequenced; chains were unpaired.

J was trimmed by 3 bases and V by 6 bases; bases with no gene match: 2. The CDR3 is made up of 13 amino acids. The V gene's germline CDR1 is SQVTM and CDR2 ANQGSEA. Points from the study as a whole: Private and CD4 specificities were missed by VDJdb matching, which favored anti-spike CD8 responses.

Individual cDNA molecules were tagged with unique molecular identifiers. TCRdb re-called the 5' RACE reads through MiXCR, storing one row per CDR3 protein. This sample has 71,000 or so distinct CDR3 sequences; 12% to 15% occur once, and the top ten carry about an eighth. This clonotype was counted many times. Antigen unknown. Material: whole blood. This chain uses TRBV29-1 with TRBJ1-5; 10 bases map to TRBD1. The origin of this receptor is an adult who was a healthcare worker with PCR-confirmed SARS-CoV-2 infection or an uninfected control (not recorded which). The CDR3 sequence: CSVTGGINQPQHF. Written as DNA, the CDR3 is TGCAGCGTGACAGGGGGCATCAATCAGCCCCAGCATTTT. The full variable domain, with the rest looked up from reference TRBV29-1 and TRBJ1-5, is SAVISQKPSRDICQRGTSLTIQCQVDSQVTMMFWYRQQPGQSLTLIATANQGSEATYESGFVIDKFPISRPNLTFSTLTVSNMSPEDSSIYLCSVTGGINQPQHFGDGTRLSIL.